This T cell receptor beta chain came from a study of T-cell reconstitution after alpha-beta-depleted transplantation in children. Construction of the TCRbeta library involved unique molecular identifiers. TCRdb redid the calling of the PCR reads with MiXCR, one entry per CDR3 protein. The sample lists approximately 400,000 distinct CDR3 sequences, roughly 15% occurring once. Concerning this clonotype: Its specificity is unknown.

V lost 4 bases and J lost 6; bases outside the gene matches: 4. The CDR3 consists of 14 residues. Per the germline V gene, CDR1 is SGDLS and CDR2 is YYNGEE. The study's findings and limits: In some patients, recipient T cells and intrathymic progenitors surviving conditioning explained high day-60 diversity. Reports say that about two months after transplant, the alpha-beta T cells came out of several hundred graft clones that had expanded.

Sequenced here: PBMCs, mostly from graft donor cells, sampled 360 days after TCRalphabeta/CD19-depleted stem cell transplant. V gene TRBV9 combines with J gene TRBJ2-1, with 10 bases that match TRBD2. This TCR came from a boy under two years old who had a stem cell transplant for Wiskott-Aldrich syndrome, so the T cells may come from the graft donor. CDR3 region: CASSPRTSGNEQFF. The DNA of the CDR3 is TGTGCCAGCAGCCCGCGGACTAGCGGCAATGAGCAGTTCTTC.